These 21 T cell receptor beta chains originate from one sample sequenced in a study of blood T cell repertoires in COVID-19. Assay used: immunoSEQ multiplex PCR; TCRdb lists only in-frame clones, some missing. Among roughly 400,000 clones listed, roughly nine tenths were seen once. What was sequenced was PBMCs or T cells enriched from blood (not recorded which). These receptor sequences come from a man aged 25-40 years who had recovered from COVID-19.

The V and J genes are TRBV6-5 and TRBJ2-1; 11 nucleotides match TRBD1. V was pared by 5 bases and J by 9 bases, with 6 bases of the junction left unmatched. The germline CDR1 and CDR2 sequences are MNHEY and SVGAGI. CDR3 size: 14 residues. CDR3 amino acids: CASSTGQGAAEQFF. CDR3 in DNA: TGTGCCAGCAGTACCGGACAGGGGGCAGCTGAGCAGTTCTTC.

The V and J genes are TRBV27 and TRBJ1-2, with TRBD1 as a possible D gene (6 bases). The V end lost 4 bases, the J end lost 4 bases, and 16 bases lay between the germline ends. CDR1 is MNHEY and CDR2 is SMNVEV in the germline V gene (reference sequence). CDR3 length: 15 amino acids. The CDR3 DNA reads TGTGCCAGCAGTTGGGGGACATCACCGTTCTATGGCTACACCTTC. Translation gives CASSWGTSPFYGYTF.

The rearrangement uses TRBV19 and TRBJ1-2; D unresolved. V was pared by 3 bases and J by 3 bases, with 8 bases between. This CDR3 region has 13 residues. Germline CDR1 reads LNHDA; CDR2 reads SQIVND (reference sequence). In DNA form, the CDR3 reads TGTGCCAGTAGTATCCAGGAGGACTATGGCTACACCTTC. This codes for CASSIQEDYGYTF. The whole variable domain, remainder taken from reference TRBV19 and TRBJ1-2, is DGGITQSPKYLFRKEGQNVTLSCEQNLNHDAMYWYRQDPGQGLRLIYYSQIVNDFQKGDIAEGYSVSREKKESFPLTVTSAQKNPTAFYLCASSIQEDYGYTFGSGTRLTVV.

V gene TRBV20-1 combines with J gene TRBJ2-4; D may be TRBD2 (5 bases). The V and J ends lost 3 bases and 3 bases respectively, with 12 bases between them. CDR3 length: 14 amino acids. CDR1 DFQATT and CDR2 SNEGSKA come from the germline V gene (reference sequence). The CDR3 loop is CSASSSEDKNIQYF. DNA for the CDR3: TGCAGTGCTAGTAGTAGCGAGGACAAAAACATTCAGTACTTC.

The chain carries TRBV19 and TRBJ1-4; the D gene is possibly TRBD1 (5 bases). The V end was cut by 6 bases, the J end by 5 bases, with 19 bases between. CDR3 length equals 16 residues. Germline CDR1 is LNHDA and CDR2 is SQIVND (reference sequence). The CDR3 reads CASSPAETALNEKLFF. The CDR3 region has the DNA TGTGCCAGTAGCCCCGCGGAGACAGCCTTGAATGAAAAACTGTTTTTT.

This chain links TRBV12-5 with TRBJ2-7; 9 positions match TRBD1. The length of the CDR3 is 16 residues. V was pared by 1 base and J by 5 bases, with 9 bases of the junction left unmatched. The V gene's germline CDR1 is LGHNT and CDR2 FRNRAP. CDR3 sequence reads: CASGLGIQGARDEQYF. The CDR3 bases are TGTGCTAGTGGTTTGGGGATACAGGGGGCGCGGGACGAGCAGTACTTC.

The chain combines TRBV11-2 with TRBJ1-4; 8 bases are shared with TRBD1. The length of the CDR3 is 16 residues. Per germline, CDR1 SGHAT and CDR2 FQNNGV. V shed 5 bases, J shed 3 bases, and the junction held 8 bases outside the gene matches. CDR3 DNA: TGTGCCAGCAGCCCTGACAGGGGAGCGGCTAATGAAAAACTGTTTTTT. It yields the protein CASSPDRGAANEKLFF.

The rearrangement joins TRBV7-2 to TRBJ2-5, with TRBD1 identical over 7 bases. Germline values: CDR1 SGHTA, CDR2 FQGNSA. The CDR3 runs 15 residues. V shed 5 bases and J 2 bases; nucleotides not matched to a gene: 8. The CDR3 sequence is CASSPRVGQQETQYF. The CDR3, as DNA: TGTGCCAGCAGCCCTCGGGTGGGACAGCAAGAGACCCAGTACTTC.

The rearrangement joins TRBV5-5 to TRBJ2-7; 9 bases fit TRBD2. Trimming at V came to 0 bases and at J to 5 bases, leaving 3 bases not matched to a gene. CDR3 length: 14 amino acids. In germline, CDR1 is SGHKS, CDR2 YYEKEE (reference sequence). The CDR3 sequence: CASSLGGRVHEQYF. CDR3 coding DNA: TGTGCCAGCAGCTTGGGCGGGAGGGTCCACGAGCAGTACTTC.

This clone came up once. The sample holds other DNA sequences that translate to the same CDR3. The rearrangement uses TRBV9 and TRBJ1-1; TRBD1 matches at 8 bases. CDR1 is SGDLS, CDR2 YYNGEE, per germline. V lost 2 bases and J lost 1; bases outside the gene matches: 1. The CDR3 sequence is 14 residues long. The CDR3 DNA reads TGTGCCAGCAGCGTCGACAGGGGGAACACTGAAGCTTTCTTT. The encoded protein is CASSVDRGNTEAFF. Full variable domain (rest looked up from reference TRBV9 and TRBJ1-1): DSGVTQTPKHLITATGQRVTLRCSPRSGDLSVYWYQQSLDQGLQFLIQYYNGEERAKGNILERFSAQQFPDLHSELNLSSLELGDSALYFCASSVDRGNTEAFFGQGTRLTVV.

The chain has TRBV5-4 and TRBJ2-3, with 7 bases aligning to TRBD2. CDR3 length: 15 amino acids. V shed 4 bases and J 4 bases; nucleotides not matched to a gene: 9. Germline V gene data show CDR1 as SGHNT and CDR2 as YYREEE (reference sequence). The CDR3 loop reads CASSLRLAAADTQYF. The CDR3 DNA follows: TGTGCCAGCAGCCTGCGGCTAGCGGCTGCAGATACGCAGTATTTT.

CDR3 sequence: CASSLFRQVGNSPLHF. In DNA, the CDR3 is TGTGCCAGCAGTTTATTTAGACAGGTCGGGAATTCACCCCTCCACTTT. The chain joins TRBV27 to TRBJ1-6; possible D gene TRBD1, 6 bases. The CDR3 sequence is 16 residues long. CDR1 is MNHEY and CDR2 is SMNVEV in the germline V gene (reference sequence). The V end lost 1 base, the J end lost 7 bases, and 14 bases lay between the germline ends.

This clone was observed once. This rearrangement joins TRBV5-1 to TRBJ2-3; maybe TRBD2 (5 bases). V lost 8 bases and J lost 0, with 16 bases in between. Germline loops: CDR1 SGHRS, CDR2 YFSETQ. This CDR3 is built from 15 residues. The CDR3 DNA reads TGCGCCAGTAACATAGCGCGAGGAAGCACAGATACGCAGTATTTT. Amino acids: CASNIARGSTDTQYF.

This clone was counted between two and nine times. The chain is built from TRBV28 and TRBJ2-7; 8 bases fit TRBD2. CDR1 is MDHEN, CDR2 SYDVKM, per germline. This CDR3 has 14 residues. The V gene end was trimmed by 10 bases and the J gene end by 0 bases; junction bases not matched to a gene: 8. The CDR3 DNA reads as TGTGCCACTAAGAGGCGGGAGGTCTCCTACGAGCAGTACTTC. Its translation: CATKRREVSYEQYF.

This clone has a handful of counts. The chain joins TRBV15 to TRBJ1-1; TRBD1 is a possible D gene (5 bases). Per the germline V gene, CDR1 is LNHNV and CDR2 is YYDKDF (reference sequence). V shed 1 base and J shed 4 bases, with 13 bases lying between them. CDR3 length equals 15 residues. The CDR3 DNA reads TGTGCCACCAGCAGAGTCCGGGGGGACCGCACTGAAGCTTTCTTT. The encoded protein is CATSRVRGDRTEAFF.

This clone has a single count. The chain has TRBV27 and TRBJ1-1; 8 nucleotides match TRBD1. Germline V gene lookup returns CDR1 MNHEY and CDR2 SMNVEV (reference sequence). J was trimmed by 2 bases and V by 8 bases; bases with no gene match: 7. The CDR3 has 14 residues. CDR3: CASRDRTRNTEAFF. DNA of the CDR3: TGTGCCAGCCGGGACAGGACCAGAAACACTGAAGCTTTCTTT.

V gene TRBV11-2 combines with J gene TRBJ2-7, with TRBD2 identical over 7 bases. The CDR3 is 14 residues long. Germline CDR1 is SGHAT and CDR2 is FQNNGV. V was clipped by 5 bases and J by 2 bases; unmatched bases: 6. Written as DNA, the CDR3 is TGTGCCAGCAGCCCGACTAGCAGTCCCTACGAGCAGTACTTC. Translating it yields CASSPTSSPYEQYF.

The rearrangement uses TRBV27 and TRBJ2-3, with TRBD2 matching over 15 bases. Per the germline V gene, CDR1 is MNHEY and CDR2 is SMNVEV (reference sequence). The junction had 5 bases not matched to a gene; V was cut back by 3 bases and J by 1 base. The CDR3 covers 18 residues. Written as DNA, the CDR3 is TGTGCCAGCAGTTTTACAGGACTAGCGGGAGGGCGCACAGATACGCAGTATTTT. The encoded protein is CASSFTGLAGGRTDTQYF.

The rearrangement joins TRBV7-9 to TRBJ2-2; TRBD2 might be the D (6 bases). CDR3 size: 15 residues. Trimming removed 5 bases from V and 9 bases from J, with 19 bases in between. Germline values: CDR1 SEHNR, CDR2 FQNEAQ (reference sequence). CDR3 amino acids: CASSQSGSDVWELFF. CDR3 DNA sequence: TGTGCCAGCAGCCAAAGCGGGTCTGACGTCTGGGAGCTGTTTTTT.

Written as DNA, the CDR3 is TGCAGTGCTAGTACCTCTTCAGTGTACACCTTC. This sequence encodes CSASTSSVYTF. The V and J genes are TRBV20-1 and TRBJ1-2; D gene unclear. The germline CDR1 and CDR2 sequences are DFQATT and SNEGSKA (reference sequence). The germline V and J ends were trimmed by 3 bases and 11 bases, with 13 bases remaining between them. The CDR3 runs to 11 residues.

The chain couples TRBV29-1 to TRBJ2-2; D might be TRBD1 (5 bases). From germline, CDR1 is SQVTM and CDR2 ANQGSEA. The V gene lost 4 bases and the J gene lost 2 bases, with 14 bases spanning the gap. The CDR3 has 15 amino acids. For the CDR3, the DNA is TGCAGCGTTGGAGGAAGGGGCTCAAACACCGGGGAGCTGTTTTTT. Amino acid sequence: CSVGGRGSNTGELFF.